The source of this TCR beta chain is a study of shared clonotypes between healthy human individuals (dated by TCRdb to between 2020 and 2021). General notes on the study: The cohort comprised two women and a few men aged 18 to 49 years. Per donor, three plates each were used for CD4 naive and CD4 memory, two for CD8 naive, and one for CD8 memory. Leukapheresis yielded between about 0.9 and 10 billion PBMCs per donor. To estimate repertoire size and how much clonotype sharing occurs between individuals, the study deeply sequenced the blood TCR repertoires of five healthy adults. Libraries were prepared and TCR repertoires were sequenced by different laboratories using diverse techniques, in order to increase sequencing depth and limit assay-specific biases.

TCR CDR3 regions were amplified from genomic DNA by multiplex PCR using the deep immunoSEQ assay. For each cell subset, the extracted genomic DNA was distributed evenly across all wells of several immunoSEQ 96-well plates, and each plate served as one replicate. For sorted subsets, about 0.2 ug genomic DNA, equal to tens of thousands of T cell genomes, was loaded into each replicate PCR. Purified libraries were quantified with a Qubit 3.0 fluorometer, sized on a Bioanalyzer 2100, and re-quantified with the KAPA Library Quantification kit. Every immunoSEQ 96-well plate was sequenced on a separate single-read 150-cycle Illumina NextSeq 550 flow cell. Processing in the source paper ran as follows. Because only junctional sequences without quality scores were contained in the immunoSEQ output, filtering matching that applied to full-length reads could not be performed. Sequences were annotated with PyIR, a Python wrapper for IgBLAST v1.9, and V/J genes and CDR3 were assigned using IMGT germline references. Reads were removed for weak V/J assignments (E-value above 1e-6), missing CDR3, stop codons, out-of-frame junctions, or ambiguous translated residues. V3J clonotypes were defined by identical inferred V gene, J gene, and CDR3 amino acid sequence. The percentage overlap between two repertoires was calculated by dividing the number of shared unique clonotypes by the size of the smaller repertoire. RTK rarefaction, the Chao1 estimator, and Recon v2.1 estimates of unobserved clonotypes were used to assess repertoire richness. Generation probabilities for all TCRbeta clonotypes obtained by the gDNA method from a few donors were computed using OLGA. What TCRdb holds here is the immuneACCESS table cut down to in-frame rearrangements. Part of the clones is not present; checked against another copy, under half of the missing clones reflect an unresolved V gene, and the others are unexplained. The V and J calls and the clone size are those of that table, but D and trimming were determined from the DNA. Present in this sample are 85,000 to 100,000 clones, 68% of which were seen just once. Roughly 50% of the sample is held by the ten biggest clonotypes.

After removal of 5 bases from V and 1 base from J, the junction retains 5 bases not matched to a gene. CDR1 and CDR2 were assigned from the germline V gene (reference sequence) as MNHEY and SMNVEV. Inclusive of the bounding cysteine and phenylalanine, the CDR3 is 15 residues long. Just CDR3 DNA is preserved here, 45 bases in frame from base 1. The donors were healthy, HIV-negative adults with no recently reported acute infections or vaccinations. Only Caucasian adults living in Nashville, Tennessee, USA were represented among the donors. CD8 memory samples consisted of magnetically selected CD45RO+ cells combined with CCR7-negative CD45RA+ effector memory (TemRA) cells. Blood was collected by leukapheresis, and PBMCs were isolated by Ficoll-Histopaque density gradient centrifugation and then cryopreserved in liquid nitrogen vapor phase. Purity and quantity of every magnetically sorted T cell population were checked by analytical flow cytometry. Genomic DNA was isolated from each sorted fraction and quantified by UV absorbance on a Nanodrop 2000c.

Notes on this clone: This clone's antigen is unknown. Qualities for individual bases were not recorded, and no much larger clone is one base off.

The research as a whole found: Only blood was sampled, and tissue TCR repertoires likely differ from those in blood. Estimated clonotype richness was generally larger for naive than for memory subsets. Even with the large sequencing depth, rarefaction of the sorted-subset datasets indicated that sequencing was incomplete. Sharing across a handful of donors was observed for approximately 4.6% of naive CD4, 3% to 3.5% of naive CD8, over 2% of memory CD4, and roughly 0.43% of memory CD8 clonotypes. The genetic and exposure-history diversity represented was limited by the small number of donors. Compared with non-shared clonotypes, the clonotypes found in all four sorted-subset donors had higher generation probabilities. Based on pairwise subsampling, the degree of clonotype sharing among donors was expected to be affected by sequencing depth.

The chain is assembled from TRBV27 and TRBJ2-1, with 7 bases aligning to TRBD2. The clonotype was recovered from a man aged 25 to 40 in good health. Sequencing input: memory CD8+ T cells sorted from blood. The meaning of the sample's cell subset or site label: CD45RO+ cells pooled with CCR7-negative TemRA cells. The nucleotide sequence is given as TGTGCCAGCAGTCTATTAGCGGGTTCCTACAATGAGCAGTTCTTC. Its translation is CASSLLAGSYNEQFF.